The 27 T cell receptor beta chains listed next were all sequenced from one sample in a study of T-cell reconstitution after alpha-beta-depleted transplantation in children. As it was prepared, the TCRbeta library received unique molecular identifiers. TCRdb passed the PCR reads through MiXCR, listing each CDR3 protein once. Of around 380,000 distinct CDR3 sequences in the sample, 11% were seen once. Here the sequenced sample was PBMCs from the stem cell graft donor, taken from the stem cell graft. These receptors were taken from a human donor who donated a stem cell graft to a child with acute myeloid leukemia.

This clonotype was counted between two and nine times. As DNA, the CDR3 is TGTGCCAGCTCACCCTCGGACAGGGTCAAGACCCAGTACTTC. It yields the protein CASSPSDRVKTQYF. V and J are TRBV18 and TRBJ2-5, with 8 nucleotides matching TRBD1. The CDR3 length is 14 residues. Looked up from germline, CDR1 is KGHSH and CDR2 is LQKENI. The J segment lost 6 bases and the V segment lost 3 bases, leaving 6 bases of the junction unmatched.

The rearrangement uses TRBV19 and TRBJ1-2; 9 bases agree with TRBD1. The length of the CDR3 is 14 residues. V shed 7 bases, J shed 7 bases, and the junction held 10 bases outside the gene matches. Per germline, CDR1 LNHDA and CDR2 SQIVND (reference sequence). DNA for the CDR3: TGTGCCAGTACTCCGGGACAGGGATCTCGTGGCTACACCTTC. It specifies CASTPGQGSRGYTF.

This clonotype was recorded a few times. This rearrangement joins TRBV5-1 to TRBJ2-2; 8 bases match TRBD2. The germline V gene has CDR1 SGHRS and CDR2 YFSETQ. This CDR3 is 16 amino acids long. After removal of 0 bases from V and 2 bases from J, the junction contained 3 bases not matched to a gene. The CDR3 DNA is TGCGCCAGCAGCTTGGTTCTAGCGGGTAACACCGGGGAGCTGTTTTTT. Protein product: CASSLVLAGNTGELFF.

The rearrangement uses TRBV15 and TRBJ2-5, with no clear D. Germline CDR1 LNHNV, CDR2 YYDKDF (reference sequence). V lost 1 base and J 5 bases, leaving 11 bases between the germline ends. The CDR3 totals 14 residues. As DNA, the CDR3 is TGTGCCACCAGCAGAGGCCAAGGGCAGGAGACCCAGTACTTC. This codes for CATSRGQGQETQYF.

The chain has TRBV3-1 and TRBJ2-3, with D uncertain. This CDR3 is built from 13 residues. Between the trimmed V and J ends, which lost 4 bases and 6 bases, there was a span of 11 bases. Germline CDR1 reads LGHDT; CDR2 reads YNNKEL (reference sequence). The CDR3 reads CASSLAPTDTQYF. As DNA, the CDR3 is TGTGCCAGCAGCCTGGCCCCCACGGATACGCAGTATTTT.

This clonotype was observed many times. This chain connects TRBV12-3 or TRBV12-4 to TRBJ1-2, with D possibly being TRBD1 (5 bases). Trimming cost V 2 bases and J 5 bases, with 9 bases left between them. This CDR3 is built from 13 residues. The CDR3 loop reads CASSLTGQYGYTF. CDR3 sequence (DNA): TGTGCCAGCAGTTTAACGGGGCAGTATGGCTACACCTTC.

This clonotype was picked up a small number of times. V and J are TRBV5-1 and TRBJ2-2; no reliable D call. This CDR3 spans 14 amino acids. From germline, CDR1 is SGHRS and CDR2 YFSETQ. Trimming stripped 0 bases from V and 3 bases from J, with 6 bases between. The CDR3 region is CASSLGSDTGELFF. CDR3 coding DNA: TGCGCCAGCAGCTTGGGGTCAGACACCGGGGAGCTGTTTTTT.

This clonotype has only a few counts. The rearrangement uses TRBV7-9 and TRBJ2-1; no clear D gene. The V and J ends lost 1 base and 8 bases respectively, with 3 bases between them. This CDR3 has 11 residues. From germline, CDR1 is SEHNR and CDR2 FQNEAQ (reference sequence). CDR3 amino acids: CASSLGDEQFF. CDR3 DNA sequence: TGTGCCAGCAGCTTAGGGGATGAGCAGTTCTTC.

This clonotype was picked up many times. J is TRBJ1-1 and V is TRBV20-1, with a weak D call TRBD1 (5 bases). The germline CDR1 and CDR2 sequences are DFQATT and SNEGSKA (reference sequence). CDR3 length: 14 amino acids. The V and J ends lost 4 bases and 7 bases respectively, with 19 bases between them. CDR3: CSAIRDPRLGEAFF. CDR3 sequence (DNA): TGCAGTGCTATCCGGGACCCCCGTCTGGGTGAAGCTTTCTTT.

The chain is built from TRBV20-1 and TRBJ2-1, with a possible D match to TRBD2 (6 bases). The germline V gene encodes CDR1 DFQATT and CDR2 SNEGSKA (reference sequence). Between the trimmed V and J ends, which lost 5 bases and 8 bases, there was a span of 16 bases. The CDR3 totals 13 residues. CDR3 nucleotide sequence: TGCAGTGCTCAGACTAGAGGAGGAGATGAGCAGTTCTTC. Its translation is CSAQTRGGDEQFF.

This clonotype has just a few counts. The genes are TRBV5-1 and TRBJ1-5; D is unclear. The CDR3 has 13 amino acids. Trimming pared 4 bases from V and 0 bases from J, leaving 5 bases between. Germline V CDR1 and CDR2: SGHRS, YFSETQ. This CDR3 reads CASSQTSNQPQHF. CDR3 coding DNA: TGCGCCAGCAGCCAAACTAGCAATCAGCCCCAGCATTTT.

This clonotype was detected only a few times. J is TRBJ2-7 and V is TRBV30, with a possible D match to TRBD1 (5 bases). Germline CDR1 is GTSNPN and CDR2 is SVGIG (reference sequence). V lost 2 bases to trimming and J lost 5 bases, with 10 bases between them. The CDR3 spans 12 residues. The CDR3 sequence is CAWSQGVHEQYF. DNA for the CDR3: TGTGCCTGGAGTCAAGGGGTCCACGAGCAGTACTTC.

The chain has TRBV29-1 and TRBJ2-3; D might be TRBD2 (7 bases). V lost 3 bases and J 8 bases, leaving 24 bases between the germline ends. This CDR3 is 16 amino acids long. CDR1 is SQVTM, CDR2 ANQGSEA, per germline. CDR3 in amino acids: CSVDLPQRGGSSTQYF. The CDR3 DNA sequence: TGCAGCGTTGATCTCCCCCAGAGGGGGGGTTCTAGTACGCAGTATTTT.

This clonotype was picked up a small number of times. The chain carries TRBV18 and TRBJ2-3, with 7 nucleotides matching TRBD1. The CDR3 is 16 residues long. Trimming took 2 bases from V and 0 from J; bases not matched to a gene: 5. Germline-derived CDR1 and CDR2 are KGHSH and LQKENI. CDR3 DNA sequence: TGTGCCAGCTCACCAGGGACAGTCCAGAGCACAGATACGCAGTATTTT. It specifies CASSPGTVQSTDTQYF.

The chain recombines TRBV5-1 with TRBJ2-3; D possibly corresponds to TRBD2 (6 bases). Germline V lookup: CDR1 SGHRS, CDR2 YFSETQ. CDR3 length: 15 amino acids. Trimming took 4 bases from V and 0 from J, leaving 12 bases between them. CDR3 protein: CASSQMGLSTDTQYF. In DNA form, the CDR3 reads TGCGCCAGCAGCCAGATGGGACTCAGCACAGATACGCAGTATTTT.

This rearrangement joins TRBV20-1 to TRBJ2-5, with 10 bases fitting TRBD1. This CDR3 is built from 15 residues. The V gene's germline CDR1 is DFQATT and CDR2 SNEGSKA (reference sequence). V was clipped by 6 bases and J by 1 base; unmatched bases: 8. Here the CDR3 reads CSATYRTGGQETQYF. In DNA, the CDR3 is TGCAGTGCCACCTACCGGACAGGGGGCCAAGAGACCCAGTACTTC.

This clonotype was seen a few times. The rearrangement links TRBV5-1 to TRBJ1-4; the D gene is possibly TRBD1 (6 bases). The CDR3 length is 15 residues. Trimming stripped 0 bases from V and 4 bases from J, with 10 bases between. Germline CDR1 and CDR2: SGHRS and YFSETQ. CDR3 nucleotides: TGCGCCAGCAGCTTGGGGGGGGCGTTTAATGAAAAACTGTTTTTT. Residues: CASSLGGAFNEKLFF.

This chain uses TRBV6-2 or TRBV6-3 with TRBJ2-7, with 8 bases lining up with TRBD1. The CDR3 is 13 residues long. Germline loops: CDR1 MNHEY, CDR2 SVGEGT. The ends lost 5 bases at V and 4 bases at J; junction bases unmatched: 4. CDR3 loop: CASSNGQGYEQYV. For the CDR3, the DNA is TGTGCCAGCAGTAACGGACAGGGTTACGAGCAGTACGTC.

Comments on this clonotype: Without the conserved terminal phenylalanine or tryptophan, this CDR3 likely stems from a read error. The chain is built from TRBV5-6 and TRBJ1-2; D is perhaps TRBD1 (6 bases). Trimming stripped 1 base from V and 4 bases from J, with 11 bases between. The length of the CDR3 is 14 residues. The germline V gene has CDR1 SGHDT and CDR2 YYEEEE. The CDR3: CASSLTGTGYGYTS. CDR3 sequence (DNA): TGTGCCAGCAGCTTGACAGGGACGGGCTATGGCTACACCTCC.

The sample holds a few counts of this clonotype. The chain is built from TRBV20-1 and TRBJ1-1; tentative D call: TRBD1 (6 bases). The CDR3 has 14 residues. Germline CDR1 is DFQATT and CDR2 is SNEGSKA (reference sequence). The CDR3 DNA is TGCAGGGCCATGGGGGGCAGGGCGAACACTGAAGCTTTCTTT. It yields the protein CRAMGGRANTEAFF.

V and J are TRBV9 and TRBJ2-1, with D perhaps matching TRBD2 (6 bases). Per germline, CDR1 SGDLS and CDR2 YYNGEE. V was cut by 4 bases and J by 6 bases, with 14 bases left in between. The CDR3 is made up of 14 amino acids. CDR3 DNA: TGTGCCAGCAGCTTATCCGGGGGTTTCAATGAGCAGTTCTTC. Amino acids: CASSLSGGFNEQFF.

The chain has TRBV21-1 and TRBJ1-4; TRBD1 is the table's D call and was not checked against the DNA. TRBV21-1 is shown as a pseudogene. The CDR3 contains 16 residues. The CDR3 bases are TGTGCCGCCATTGGGGGGGGGGCATGGTTTAATGAAAAACTGTTTTTT. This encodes CAAIGGGAWFNEKLFF.

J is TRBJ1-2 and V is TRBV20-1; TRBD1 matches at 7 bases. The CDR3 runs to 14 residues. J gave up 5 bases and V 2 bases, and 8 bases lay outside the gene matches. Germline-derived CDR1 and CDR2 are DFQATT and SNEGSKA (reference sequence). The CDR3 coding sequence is TGCAGTGCTAGACCGACAGGGCTAAAATATGGCTACACCTTC. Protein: CSARPTGLKYGYTF.

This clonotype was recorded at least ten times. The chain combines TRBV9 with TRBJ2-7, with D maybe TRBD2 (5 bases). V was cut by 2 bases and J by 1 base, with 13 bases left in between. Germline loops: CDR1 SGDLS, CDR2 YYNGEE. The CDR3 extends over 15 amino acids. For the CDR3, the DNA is TGTGCCAGCAGCGTTGGAGCGGAAGTTTCCTACGAGCAGTACTTC. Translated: CASSVGAEVSYEQYF. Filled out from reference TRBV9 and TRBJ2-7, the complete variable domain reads DSGVTQTPKHLITATGQRVTLRCSPRSGDLSVYWYQQSLDQGLQFLIQYYNGEERAKGNILERFSAQQFPDLHSELNLSSLELGDSALYFCASSVGAEVSYEQYFGPGTRLTVT.

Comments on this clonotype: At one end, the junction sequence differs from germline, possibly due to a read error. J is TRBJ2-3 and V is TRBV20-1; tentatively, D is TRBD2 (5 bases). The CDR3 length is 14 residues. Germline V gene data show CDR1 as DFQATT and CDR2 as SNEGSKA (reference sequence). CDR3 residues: CSASVQPSTHTQYF. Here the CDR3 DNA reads TGCAGTGCTAGCGTCCAACCTAGCACACATACGCAGTATTTT.

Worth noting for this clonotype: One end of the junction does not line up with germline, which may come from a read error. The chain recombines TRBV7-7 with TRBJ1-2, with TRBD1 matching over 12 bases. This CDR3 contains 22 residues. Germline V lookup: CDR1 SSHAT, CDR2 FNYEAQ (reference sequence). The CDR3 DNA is TGTGCTAGCAGCTTAGGAGAGGGGACCGCCGGGATTACCGGGACAGGGGGCTCTGGCTACACCTTC. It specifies CASSLGEGTAGITGTGGSGYTF.

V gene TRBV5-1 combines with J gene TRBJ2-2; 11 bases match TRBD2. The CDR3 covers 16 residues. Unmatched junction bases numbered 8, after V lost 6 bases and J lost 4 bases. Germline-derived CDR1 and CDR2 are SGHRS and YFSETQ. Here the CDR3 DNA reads TGCGCCAGCAACGGGAATAGCGGGGGGGCCACCGGGGAGCTGTTTTTT. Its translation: CASNGNSGGATGELFF.